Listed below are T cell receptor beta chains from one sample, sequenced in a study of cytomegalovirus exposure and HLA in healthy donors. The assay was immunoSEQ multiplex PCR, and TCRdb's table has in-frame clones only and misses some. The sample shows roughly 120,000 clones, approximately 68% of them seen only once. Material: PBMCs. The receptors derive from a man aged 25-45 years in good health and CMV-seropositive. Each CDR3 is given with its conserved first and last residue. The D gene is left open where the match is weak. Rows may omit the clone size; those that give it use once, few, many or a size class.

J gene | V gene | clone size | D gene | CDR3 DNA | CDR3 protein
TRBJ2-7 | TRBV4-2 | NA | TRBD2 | TGTGCCAGCAGCCAACTTGGACTAGCGGGTACCTACGAGCAGTACTTC | CASSQLGLAGTYEQYF
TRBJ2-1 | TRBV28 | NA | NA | TGTGCCAGCAGTTTTGGTGCCAGGGTCTACAATGAGCAGTTCTTC | CASSFGARVYNEQFF
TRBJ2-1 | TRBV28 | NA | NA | TGTGCCAGCAGTGAAGGACTTGCGGGGTACAATGAGCAGTTCTTC | CASSEGLAGYNEQFF
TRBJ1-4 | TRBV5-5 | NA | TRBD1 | TGTGCCAGCAGCCGGAGACAGGGAACTAATGAAAAACTGTTTTTT | CASSRRQGTNEKLFF
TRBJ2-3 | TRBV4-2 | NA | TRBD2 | TGTGCCAGCAGCCAAGATCCGGGACTAGCGGTACGGGATACGCAGTATTTT | CASSQDPGLAVRDTQYF
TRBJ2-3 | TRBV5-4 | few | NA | TGTGCCAGCAGCTTGGACGGGGACTTGACGCAGTATTTT | CASSLDGDLTQYF
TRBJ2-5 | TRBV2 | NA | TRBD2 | TGTGCCAGCAGGTCCCTAGCGGGAGGGCGGCGGAAAGAGACCCAGTACTTC | CASRSLAGGRRKETQYF
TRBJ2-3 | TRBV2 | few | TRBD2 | TGTGCCAGCAGTGAGCGGAATGGACTAGCGGTGCAGTATTTT | CASSERNGLAVQYF
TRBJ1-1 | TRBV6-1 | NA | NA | TGTGCCAGCTTCCGAGGCACTGAAGCTTTCTTT | CASFRGTEAFF
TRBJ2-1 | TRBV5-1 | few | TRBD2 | TGCGCCAGCAGCTTTATACTAGCGGGACTCAATGAGCAGTTCTTC | CASSFILAGLNEQFF
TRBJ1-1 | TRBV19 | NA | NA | TGTGCCAGTAGTATAAGGGGCCTGGTGGTGGCTGAAGCTTTCTTT | CASSIRGLVVAEAFF
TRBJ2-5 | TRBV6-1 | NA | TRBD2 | TGTGCCAGCAGTGCACTAGCGGGAAGCCAAGAGACCCAGTACTTC | CASSALAGSQETQYF
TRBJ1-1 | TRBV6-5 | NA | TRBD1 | TGTGCCAGCAGCCCCGGGACAGGAAACACTGAAGCTTTCTTT | CASSPGTGNTEAFF